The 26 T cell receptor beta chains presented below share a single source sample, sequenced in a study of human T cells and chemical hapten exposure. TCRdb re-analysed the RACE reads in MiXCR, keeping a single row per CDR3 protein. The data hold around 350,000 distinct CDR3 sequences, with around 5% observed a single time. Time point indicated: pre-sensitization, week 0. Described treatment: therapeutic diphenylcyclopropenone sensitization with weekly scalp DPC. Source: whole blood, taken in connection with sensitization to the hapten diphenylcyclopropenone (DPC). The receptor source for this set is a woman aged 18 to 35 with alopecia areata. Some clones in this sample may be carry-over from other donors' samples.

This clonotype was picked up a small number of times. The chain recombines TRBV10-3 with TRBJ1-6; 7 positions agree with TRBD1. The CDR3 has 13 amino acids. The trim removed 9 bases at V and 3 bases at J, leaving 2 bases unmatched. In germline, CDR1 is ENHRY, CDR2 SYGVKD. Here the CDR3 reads CAIRDSYNSPLHF. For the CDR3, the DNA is TGTGCCATACGGGACAGCTATAATTCACCCCTCCACTTT.

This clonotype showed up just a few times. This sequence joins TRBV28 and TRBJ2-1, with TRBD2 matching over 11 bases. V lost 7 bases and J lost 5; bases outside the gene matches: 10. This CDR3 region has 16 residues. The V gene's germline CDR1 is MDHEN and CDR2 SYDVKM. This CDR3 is CASTPPLAGVHNEQFF. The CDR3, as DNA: TGTGCCAGCACGCCCCCACTAGCGGGGGTTCACAATGAGCAGTTCTTC. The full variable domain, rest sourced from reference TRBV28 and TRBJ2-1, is DVKVTQSSRYLVKRTGEKVFLECVQDMDHENMFWYRQDPGLGLRLIYFSYDVKMKEKGDIPEGYSVSREKKERFSLILESASTNQTSMYLCASTPPLAGVHNEQFFGPGTRLTVL.

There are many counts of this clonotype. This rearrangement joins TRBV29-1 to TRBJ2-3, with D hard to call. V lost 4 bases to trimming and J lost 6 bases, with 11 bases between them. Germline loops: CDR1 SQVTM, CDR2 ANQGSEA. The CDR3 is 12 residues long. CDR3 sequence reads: CSVGWSADTQYF. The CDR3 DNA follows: TGCAGCGTTGGATGGTCAGCGGATACGCAGTATTTT.

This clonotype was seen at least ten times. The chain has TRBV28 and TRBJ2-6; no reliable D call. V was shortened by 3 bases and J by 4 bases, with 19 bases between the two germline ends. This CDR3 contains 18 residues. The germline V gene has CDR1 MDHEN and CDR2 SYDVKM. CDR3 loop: CASSFSHGLGSGANVLTF. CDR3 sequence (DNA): TGTGCCAGCAGTTTTTCTCACGGGTTAGGATCCGGGGCCAACGTCCTGACTTTC. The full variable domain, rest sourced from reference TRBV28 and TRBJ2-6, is DVKVTQSSRYLVKRTGEKVFLECVQDMDHENMFWYRQDPGLGLRLIYFSYDVKMKEKGDIPEGYSVSREKKERFSLILESASTNQTSMYLCASSFSHGLGSGANVLTFGAGSRLTVL.

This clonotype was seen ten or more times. In DNA form, the CDR3 reads TGCAGTGCTATAGCGGCCGGCTACGAGCAGTACTTC. Translating gives CSAIAAGYEQYF. The rearrangement links TRBV20-1 to TRBJ2-7; possibly TRBD2 for D (6 bases). The V and J ends lost 4 bases and 3 bases respectively, with 10 bases between them. Per germline, CDR1 DFQATT and CDR2 SNEGSKA (reference sequence). This CDR3 spans 12 amino acids.

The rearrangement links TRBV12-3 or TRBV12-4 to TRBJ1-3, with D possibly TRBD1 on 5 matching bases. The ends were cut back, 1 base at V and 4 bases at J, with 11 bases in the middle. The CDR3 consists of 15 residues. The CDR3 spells CASSLVGGLGNTIYF. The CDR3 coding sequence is TGTGCCAGCAGTTTAGTCGGGGGTCTCGGAAACACCATATATTTT.

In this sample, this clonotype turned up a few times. The CDR3 sequence is CASSLPTPGELFF. CDR3 nucleotide sequence: TGTGCCAGCAGTTTACCGACCCCCGGGGAGCTGTTTTTT. The chain carries TRBV12-3 or TRBV12-4 and TRBJ2-2; D not resolved. This CDR3 region has 13 residues. Trimming took 2 bases from V and 6 from J, leaving 7 bases between them.

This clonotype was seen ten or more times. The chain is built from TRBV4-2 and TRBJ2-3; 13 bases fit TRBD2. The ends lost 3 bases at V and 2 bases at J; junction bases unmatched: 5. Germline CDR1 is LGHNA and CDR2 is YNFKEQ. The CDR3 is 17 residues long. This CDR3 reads CASSQGTSGENTDTQYF. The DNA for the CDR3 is TGTGCCAGCAGCCAGGGGACTAGCGGGGAAAACACAGATACGCAGTATTTT.

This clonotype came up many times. This CDR3 reads CASSLALVREQFF. The DNA for the CDR3 is TGTGCCAGCAGTTTAGCGCTGGTCCGTGAGCAGTTCTTC. This chain uses TRBV12-3 or TRBV12-4 with TRBJ2-1; D unresolved. There are 13 residues in the CDR3. Trimming shortened V by 0 bases and J by 9 bases, and 9 bases separated the two germline ends.

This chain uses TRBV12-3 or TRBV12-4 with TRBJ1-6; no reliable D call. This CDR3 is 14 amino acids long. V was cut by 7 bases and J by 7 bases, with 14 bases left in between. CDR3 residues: CASTPDGRNSPLHF. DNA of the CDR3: TGTGCCAGCACCCCGGACGGCAGAAATTCACCCCTCCACTTT.

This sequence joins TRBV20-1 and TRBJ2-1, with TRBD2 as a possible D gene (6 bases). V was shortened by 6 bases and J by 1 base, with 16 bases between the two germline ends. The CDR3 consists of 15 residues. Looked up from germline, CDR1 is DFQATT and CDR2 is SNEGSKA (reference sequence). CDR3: CSATLGEVSYNEQFF. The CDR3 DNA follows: TGCAGTGCGACGTTGGGGGAGGTATCCTACAATGAGCAGTTCTTC.

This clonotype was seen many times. The CDR3, as DNA: TGTGCCAGCAGTGATTTCCACAGGGGAGGGGAAAAACTGTTTTTT. Encoded protein: CASSDFHRGGEKLFF. The chain combines TRBV25-1 with TRBJ1-4; 7 positions agree with TRBD1. The CDR3 is made up of 15 amino acids. The V and J ends lost 3 bases and 8 bases, in that order; junction bases with no gene match: 9. Germline V lookup: CDR1 MGHDK, CDR2 SYGVNS. Full variable domain (outside the CDR3, taken from reference TRBV25-1 and TRBJ1-4): EADIYQTPRYLVIGTGKKITLECSQTMGHDKMYWYQQDPGMELHLIHYSYGVNSTEKGDLSSESTVSRIRTEHFPLTLESARPSHTSQYLCASSDFHRGGEKLFFGSGTQLSVL.

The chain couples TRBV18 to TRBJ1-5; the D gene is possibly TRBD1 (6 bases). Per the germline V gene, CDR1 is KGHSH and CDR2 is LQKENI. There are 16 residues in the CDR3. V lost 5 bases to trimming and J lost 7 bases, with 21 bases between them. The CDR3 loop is CASSSGTPDSRQPQHF. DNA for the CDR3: TGTGCCAGCTCATCCGGGACACCGGACTCGAGACAGCCCCAGCATTTT.

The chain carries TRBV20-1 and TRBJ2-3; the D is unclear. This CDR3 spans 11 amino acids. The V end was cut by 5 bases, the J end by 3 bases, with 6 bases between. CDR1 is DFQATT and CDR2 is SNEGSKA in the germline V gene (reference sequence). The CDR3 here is CSAVVTDTQYF. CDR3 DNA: TGCAGTGCTGTGGTTACAGATACGCAGTATTTT.

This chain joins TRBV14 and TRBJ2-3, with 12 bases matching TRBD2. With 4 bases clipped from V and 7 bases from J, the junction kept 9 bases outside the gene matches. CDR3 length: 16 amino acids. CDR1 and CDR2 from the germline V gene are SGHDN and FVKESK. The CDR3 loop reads CASSRGTSGPRYTQYF. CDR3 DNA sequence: TGTGCCAGCAGCCGAGGGACTAGCGGGCCTCGCTATACGCAGTATTTT.

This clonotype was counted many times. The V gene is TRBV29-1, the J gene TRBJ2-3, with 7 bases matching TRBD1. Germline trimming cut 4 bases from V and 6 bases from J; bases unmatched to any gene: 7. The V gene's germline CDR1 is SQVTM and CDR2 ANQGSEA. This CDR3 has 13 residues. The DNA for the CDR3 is TGCAGCGTTGTAGGCAGGGGGTTGGATACGCAGTATTTT. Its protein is CSVVGRGLDTQYF.

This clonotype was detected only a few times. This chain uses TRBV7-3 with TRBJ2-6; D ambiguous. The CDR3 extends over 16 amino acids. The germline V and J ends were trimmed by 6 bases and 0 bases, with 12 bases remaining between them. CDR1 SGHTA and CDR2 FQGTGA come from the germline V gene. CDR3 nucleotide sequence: TGTGCCAGCAGTCGACTCTCAAGCTCTGGGGCCAACGTCCTGACTTTC. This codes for CASSRLSSSGANVLTF.

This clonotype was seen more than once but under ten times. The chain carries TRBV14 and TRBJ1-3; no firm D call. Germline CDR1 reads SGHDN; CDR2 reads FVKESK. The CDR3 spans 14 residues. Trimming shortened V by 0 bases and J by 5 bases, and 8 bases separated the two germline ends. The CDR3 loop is CASSQDWARNTIYF. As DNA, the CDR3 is TGTGCCAGCAGCCAAGACTGGGCCCGAAACACCATATATTTT.

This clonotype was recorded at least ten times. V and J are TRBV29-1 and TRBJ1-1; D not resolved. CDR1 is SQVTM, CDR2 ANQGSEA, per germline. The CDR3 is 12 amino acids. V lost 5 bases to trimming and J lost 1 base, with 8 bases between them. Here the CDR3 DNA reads TGCAGCGTTCAACAGCCGAACACTGAAGCTTTCTTT. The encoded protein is CSVQQPNTEAFF.

The CDR3 is CASSSPSQYEQYF. The CDR3 DNA sequence: TGTGCCAGCAGTTCCCCTAGTCAATACGAGCAGTACTTC. V gene TRBV6-5 combines with J gene TRBJ2-7, with D unresolved. V was clipped by 4 bases and J by 4 bases, with 11 bases between them. The CDR3 contains 13 residues. Germline V gives CDR1 MNHEY, CDR2 SVGAGI.

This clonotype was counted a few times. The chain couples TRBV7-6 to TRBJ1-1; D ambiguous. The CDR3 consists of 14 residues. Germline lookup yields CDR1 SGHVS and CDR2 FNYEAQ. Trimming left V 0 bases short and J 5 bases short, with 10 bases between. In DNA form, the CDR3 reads TGTGCCAGCAGCTTAGCGCCTGTCGAAACTGAAGCTTTCTTT. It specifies CASSLAPVETEAFF.

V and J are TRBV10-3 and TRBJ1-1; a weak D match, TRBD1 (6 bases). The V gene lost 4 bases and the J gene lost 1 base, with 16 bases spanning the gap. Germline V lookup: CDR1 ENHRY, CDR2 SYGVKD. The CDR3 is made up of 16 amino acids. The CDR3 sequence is CAISARGGRGNTEAFF. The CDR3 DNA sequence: TGTGCCATCAGTGCCCGTGGGGGGCGGGGGAACACTGAAGCTTTCTTT.

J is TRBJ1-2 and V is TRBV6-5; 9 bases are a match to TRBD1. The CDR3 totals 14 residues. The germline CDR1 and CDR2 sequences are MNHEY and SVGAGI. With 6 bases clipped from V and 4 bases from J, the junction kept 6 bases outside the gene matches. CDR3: CASRQGALGYGYTF. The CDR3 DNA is TGTGCCAGCAGACAGGGGGCCCTAGGCTATGGCTACACCTTC.

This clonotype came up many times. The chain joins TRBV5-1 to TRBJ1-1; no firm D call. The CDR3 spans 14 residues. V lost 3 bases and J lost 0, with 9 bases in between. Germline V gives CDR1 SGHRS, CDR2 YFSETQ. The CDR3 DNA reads TGCGCCAGCAGCTCAACTATCATGAACACTGAAGCTTTCTTT. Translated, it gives CASSSTIMNTEAFF.

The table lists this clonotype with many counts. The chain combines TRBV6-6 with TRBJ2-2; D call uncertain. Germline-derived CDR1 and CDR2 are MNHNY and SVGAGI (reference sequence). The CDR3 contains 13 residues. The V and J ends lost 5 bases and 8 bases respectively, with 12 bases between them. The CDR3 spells CASSAPTLGELFF. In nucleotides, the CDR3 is TGTGCCAGCAGTGCGCCGACATTAGGGGAGCTGTTTTTT.

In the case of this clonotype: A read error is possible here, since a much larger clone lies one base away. CDR3 coding DNA: TGTGCCAGCACCCAGACTAGCGGGGGCACAGATACGCAGTATTTT. Translation: CASTQTSGGTDTQYF. The chain links TRBV6-5 to TRBJ2-3; 11 nucleotides match TRBD2. This CDR3 has 15 residues. The junction had 4 bases not matched to a gene; V was cut back by 7 bases and J by 1 base. Germline values: CDR1 MNHEY, CDR2 SVGAGI.